This T cell receptor beta chain is from a study of T-cell memory formation after mild COVID-19. Broader study findings: Second-wave clones that peaked on day 37 lacked confirmed SARS-CoV-2 specificity.

In its sample, this clonotype was seen a few times. Its antigen is not known. Employing constant-segment primers, 5'RACE generated TCR alpha and TCR beta cDNA libraries bearing sample barcodes and UMIs. Via MiXCR, TCRdb re-called the 5' RACE reads, giving one row per CDR3 protein. The sample yields almost 550,000 distinct CDR3 sequences, over 20% seen once. V lost 4 bases and J 7 bases, leaving 12 bases between the germline ends. Germline lookup yields CDR1 MGHRA and CDR2 YSYEKL. The CDR3 loop spans 13 amino acids. The sequence was obtained from an adult woman who had mild COVID-19 (a few samples of this study predate the infection). Cell type and time point are not known. The specimen sequenced was PBMCs or a T cell subset sorted from them (not recorded which). The chain employs TRBV4-1 and TRBJ2-3; D call uncertain. The CDR3 DNA follows: TGCGCCAGCAGCCCCTACGAGGATTATACGCAGTATTTT. The encoded protein is CASSPYEDYTQYF.